This record concerns one TCR beta chain sequence. Gene names refer to mouse genes. The read gets to within 1 residue of the CDR3 end, and the germline J gene fills in the rest. This entry comes from a study of tissue T cells after allogeneic stem cell transplantation. Time point of the sample: mouse harvest day 14 after allogeneic transplant. Tail vein injection delivered 10^7 T-cell-depleted bone marrow cells and 10^6 splenic CD5+ T cells. B6 (H2b) cells into BALB/c (H2d) mice; tissues taken at day 7 or 14. Sequenced by immunoSEQ multiplex PCR; TCRdb stores in-frame clones only, minus some. There are some 6,000 clones in the sample; around 48% occur only once, and over 35% lies in the top ten. With 0 bases clipped from V and 4 bases from J, the junction kept 3 bases outside the gene matches. This CDR3 comprises 14 residues. Germline V gene data show CDR1 as SGHSN and CDR2 as HYEKVE.

Material: gut tissue. The chain links TRBV12-1 to TRBJ2-7, with 9 nucleotides matching TRBD2. This clonotype was sampled from a female BALB/c mouse given C57BL/6 T cells with graft-versus-host disease after an allogeneic hematopoietic cell transplant. The DNA read from the CDR3 is TGTGCCAGCTCTCTCGCCTGGGGGGGGTATGAACAGTAC. The encoded protein is CASSLAWGGYEQY. The whole CDR3 sequence is CASSLAWGGYEQYF.